This TCR beta chain was identified during a study of blood T cells in healthy people across ages. Study background: About one barcoded beta molecule per two T cells was the capture yield of template switching. Findings and limits, study-wide: Long-lived donors carried more naive CD4+ cells and greater diversity than aged donors.

Remarks on this clonotype: Its target is not known.

This CDR3 comprises 17 residues. Germline assignment: CDR1 MGHRA and CDR2 YSYEKL. Total RNA extraction produced at least 5.5 micrograms (per sample) for the study. Primers used in a second PCR of about 7 to 11 cycles were a sample-barcoded 5' primer and a J-beta primer mix. TCRdb re-derived calls from the 5' RACE reads in MiXCR, one entry per CDR3 protein. This sample has about 1.4 million distinct CDR3 sequences, with roughly 60% found just once. The chain uses TRBV4-1 and TRBJ2-4; D is possibly TRBD1 (6 bases). The closer fit of TRBJ2-7 to the DNA end suggests the J call may be wrong. The specimen was blood. The sequence was obtained from a man younger than 35 in good health. CDR3 DNA: TGCGCCAGCAGCCAAGATTTCAGAGGGGGAGTCAACAACGAGCAGTACTTC. Translating gives CASSQDFRGGVNNEQYF.